This TCR beta chain was observed in a study of shared clonotypes between healthy human individuals (dated by TCRdb to about 2020). For context, the study as a whole: The cohort comprised a couple of women and a few men aged 18 to 49 years. For each donor, CD4 naive and CD4 memory were each run on three plates, CD8 naive on two plates, and CD8 memory on one plate. To estimate repertoire size and how much clonotype sharing occurs between individuals, the study deeply sequenced the blood TCR repertoires of five healthy adults. To increase sequencing depth and limit assay-specific biases, different laboratories used diverse techniques to prepare libraries and sequence TCR repertoires. Between about 0.85 and 10 billion PBMCs per donor were obtained by leukapheresis. The paper as a whole reports these results and caveats: The small number of donors limited the genetic and exposure-history diversity represented. Sampling was restricted to blood, and TCR repertoires in tissues likely differ from the TCR repertoires found in blood. Based on pairwise subsampling, the degree of clonotype sharing among donors was expected to be affected by sequencing depth. Incomplete sequencing was indicated by rarefaction of sorted-subset datasets, despite the large sequencing depth. Higher generation probabilities were observed for clonotypes shared by all four sorted-subset donors than for non-shared clonotypes. Across four donors, approximately 5% of naive CD4, more than 3% of naive CD8, 2% to 2.5% of memory CD4, and approximately 0.4% of memory CD8 clonotypes were shared. Estimated clonotype richness was generally larger for naive than for memory subsets.

For the CD8 naive samples, CD45RO-negative cells were positively selected for CCR7, yielding a CD45RA+CCR7+ population from which TemRA cells were excluded. The donors were healthy, HIV-negative adults with no recently reported acute infections or vaccinations. Only Caucasian adults living in Nashville, Tennessee, USA were represented among the donors. After blood collection by leukapheresis, PBMCs were isolated using Ficoll-Histopaque density gradient centrifugation and then cryopreserved in the vapor phase of liquid nitrogen. Analytical flow cytometry was used to check the purity and quantity of each magnetically sorted T cell population. From each sorted fraction, genomic DNA was isolated and quantified by UV absorbance on a Nanodrop 2000c. As to this clone: The specificity of this receptor is unknown. One base away there is no much larger clone; base qualities are not given. Other DNA sequences in the sample encode the same CDR3.

From its cysteine to its phenylalanine, the CDR3 spans 13 amino acids. Only the CDR3 part of the read is kept: 39 bases, read in frame from the first base. Relative to germline, V is missing 5 bases and J is missing 1 base, with 2 bases of the junction outside any gene match. Taken from the germline V gene (reference sequence), the CDR1 and CDR2 loops are LNHDA and SQIVND. Using the deep immunoSEQ assay, multiplex PCR amplified TCR CDR3 regions from genomic DNA. Extracted genomic DNA from each cell subset was distributed evenly across all wells of several immunoSEQ 96-well plates, and each plate was treated as a replicate. For sorted subsets, 150 to 200 ng genomic DNA, equal to 30,000 to 35,000 T cell genomes, was loaded into each replicate PCR. Purified libraries were measured with a Qubit 3.0 fluorometer, size-checked on a Bioanalyzer 2100, and measured again with the KAPA Library Quantification kit. Every immunoSEQ 96-well plate was sequenced on a dedicated single-read 150-cycle Illumina NextSeq 550 flow cell. On the study's bioinformatics: Because the immunoSEQ output held only junctional sequences and lacked quality scores, the filtering could not match the filtering applied to full-length reads. To assign V/J genes and CDR3, sequences were annotated using PyIR, a Python wrapper for IgBLAST v1.9, with IMGT germline references. Any read was removed if the V/J assignment was weak (E-value above 1e-6), the CDR3 was missing, or the read contained stop codons, out-of-frame junctions, or ambiguous translated residues. V3J clonotypes were defined as sequences sharing an identical inferred V gene, J gene, and CDR3 amino acid sequence. Percentage overlap between repertoires was computed as shared unique clonotypes divided by the size of the smaller repertoire. RTK rarefaction, the Chao1 estimator, and Recon v2.1 estimates of unobserved clonotypes were used to assess repertoire richness. OLGA was used to compute generation probabilities for all TCRbeta clonotypes that the gDNA method yielded from a few donors. What TCRdb holds here is the immuneACCESS table cut down to in-frame rearrangements. Part of the clones is not present; checked against another copy, under half of the missing clones reflect an unresolved V gene, and the others are unexplained. V and J calls plus clone size are reproduced from that table; the DNA served to infer D and trimming. The sample table contains millions of clones; only one count was recorded for just under 95% of them. Roughly 1% of the sample is in the top ten clones.

The sequence is built from TRBV19 and TRBJ2-7; TRBD1 lines up with 7 middle nucleotides. This sequence was found in a man younger than 30 in good health. Sequencing input: naive CD8+ T cells sorted from blood. Explained via the paper, the cell subset or site label denotes: CD45RA+CCR7+. The DNA reads as follows: TGTGCCAGTAGTTACAGGGGATCCTACGAGCAGTACTTC. The resulting protein is CASSYRGSYEQYF. Extended through the reference TRBV19 and TRBJ2-7 proteins, this CDR3 yields the full variable domain: DGGITQSPKYLFRKEGQNVTLSCEQNLNHDAMYWYRQDPGQGLRLIYYSQIVNDFQKGDIAEGYSVSREKKESFPLTVTSAQKNPTAFYLCASSYRGSYEQYFGPGTRLTVT.